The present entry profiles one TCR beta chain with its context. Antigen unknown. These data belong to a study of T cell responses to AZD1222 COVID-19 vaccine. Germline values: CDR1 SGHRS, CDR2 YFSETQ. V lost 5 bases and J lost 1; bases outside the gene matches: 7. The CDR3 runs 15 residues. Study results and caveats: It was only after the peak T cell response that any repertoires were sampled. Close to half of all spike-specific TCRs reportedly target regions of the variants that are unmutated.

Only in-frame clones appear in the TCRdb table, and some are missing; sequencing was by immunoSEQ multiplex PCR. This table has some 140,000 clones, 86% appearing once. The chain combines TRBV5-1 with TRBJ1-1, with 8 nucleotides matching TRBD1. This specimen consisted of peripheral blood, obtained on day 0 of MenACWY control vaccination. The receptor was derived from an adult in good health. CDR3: CASSSLGQGNTEAFF. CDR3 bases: TGCGCCAGCAGTTCGCTAGGACAGGGGAACACTGAAGCTTTCTTT. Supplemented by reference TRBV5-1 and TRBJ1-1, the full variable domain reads KAGVTQTPRYLIKTRGQQVTLSCSPISGHRSVSWYQQTPGQGLQFLFEYFSETQRNKGNFPGRFSGRQFSNSRSEMNVSTLELGDSALYLCASSSLGQGNTEAFFGQGTRLTVV.